One and the same sample provided the 9 T cell receptor beta chains below, sequenced in a study of cytomegalovirus exposure and HLA in healthy donors (TCRdb year 2017). Libraries were made using the immunoSEQ multiplex PCR assay. A mixture of 60 forward primers for TCR Vbeta segments and 13 reverse primers for TCR Jbeta segments was used in the multiplex PCR. Here the immuneACCESS table is served through TCRdb, limited to in-frame sequences with V and J called. Missing clones are a known gap in these copies; in checked studies unresolved V genes cover under half, and the rest lacks a known reason. The sample table records roughly 200,000 clones; about 70% of these occur just once. Of the sample, around 3% falls within the top ten clones. The sample comprised PBMCs. These receptors were obtained from a man between 35 and 55 years old in good health and CMV-seropositive.

The genes are TRBV5-1 and TRBJ2-5, with TRBD1 matching 10 bases. The junction had 5 bases not matched to a gene; V was cut back by 4 bases and J by 5 bases. The germline gives CDR1 SGHRS, CDR2 YFSETQ. The CDR3 is made up of 14 amino acids. CDR3 in amino acids: CASSRGDRGETQYF. The CDR3, as DNA: TGCGCCAGCAGCCGGGGGGACAGGGGTGAGACCCAGTACTTC.

This clone was seen a few times. The chain is built from TRBV7-9 and TRBJ2-7, with TRBD1 matching 8 bases. Germline loops: CDR1 SEHNR, CDR2 FQNEAQ (reference sequence). The CDR3 has 12 amino acids. The V gene end was trimmed by 5 bases and the J gene end by 4 bases; junction bases not matched to a gene: 1. The CDR3 DNA reads as TGTGCCAGCAGCCAGGGGGCTTACGAGCAGTACTTC. It translates to CASSQGAYEQYF.

The rearrangement links TRBV5-1 to TRBJ2-5, with D tentatively TRBD1 (5 bases). V shed 0 bases and J shed 2 bases, with 8 bases lying between them. CDR1 and CDR2 from the germline V gene are SGHRS and YFSETQ. CDR3 size: 14 residues. The CDR3 loop reads CASSLGRTQETQYF. DNA for the CDR3: TGCGCCAGCAGCTTGGGCAGGACACAAGAGACCCAGTACTTC.

The chain combines TRBV7-2 with TRBJ2-5, with D unclear. The CDR3 runs to 13 residues. Germline loops: CDR1 SGHTA, CDR2 FQGNSA. With 4 bases removed from V and 5 bases from J, the gap between germline ends came to 11 bases. The CDR3 region has the DNA TGTGCCAGCAGCTCACTCGCGTGGGAGACCCAGTACTTC. As protein: CASSSLAWETQYF.

J is TRBJ2-1 and V is TRBV27, with 8 bases that match TRBD1. Germline V lookup: CDR1 MNHEY, CDR2 SMNVEV (reference sequence). With V trimmed by 8 bases and J by 8 bases, 5 bases remained unmatched. The CDR3 consists of 12 residues. The CDR3 sequence: CASLATGDEQFF. The CDR3, as DNA: TGTGCCAGCCTTGCGACAGGGGATGAGCAGTTCTTC.

The table lists this clone with a few counts. The chain has TRBV7-2 and TRBJ2-7; D possibly corresponds to TRBD2 (7 bases). Germline loops: CDR1 SGHTA, CDR2 FQGNSA. The CDR3 extends over 14 amino acids. V lost 6 bases, J lost 4 bases, and 16 bases lay in between. The CDR3 DNA sequence: TGTGCCAGCAGTTTTGCCGGGGGGCTGTACGAGCAGTACTTC. Protein product: CASSFAGGLYEQYF.

The V gene is TRBV15, the J gene TRBJ2-3, with TRBD2 as a possible D gene (6 bases). In germline, CDR1 is LNHNV, CDR2 YYDKDF (reference sequence). The CDR3 runs to 20 residues. V lost 3 bases to trimming and J lost 0 bases, with 25 bases between them. The CDR3 DNA sequence: TGTGCCACCAGCAGCTCCGACGCCCGTTTTGAGGGGACTAGCACAGATACGCAGTATTTT. It is translated as CATSSSDARFEGTSTDTQYF.

This clone was counted only a few times. The chain is built from TRBV28 and TRBJ2-6; TRBD2 might be the D (5 bases). The V end was cut by 8 bases, the J end by 0 bases, with 11 bases between. The CDR3 is 15 residues long. Germline V lookup: CDR1 MDHEN, CDR2 SYDVKM. CDR3 in amino acids: CASSGVGSGANVLTF. CDR3 bases: TGTGCCAGCTCCGGGGTTGGCTCTGGGGCCAACGTCCTGACTTTC.

J is TRBJ1-5 and V is TRBV5-8, with 7 bases identical to TRBD1. The CDR3 runs 15 residues. V gave up 1 base and J gave up 4 bases; unmatched junction bases: 5. Germline-derived CDR1 and CDR2 are SGHTS and YDEGEE. CDR3 DNA: TGTGCCAGCAGCTTGCGCACAGGGGTTAATCAGCCCCAGCATTTT. Translation gives CASSLRTGVNQPQHF. The full variable domain, completed using reference TRBV5-8 and TRBJ1-5, is EAGVTQSPTHLIKTRGQQATLRCSPISGHTSVYWYQQALGLGLQFLLWYDEGEERNRGNFPPRFSGRQFPNYSSELNVNALELEDSALYLCASSLRTGVNQPQHFGDGTRLSIL.